The clone carrying this T cell receptor beta chain was observed once. Its antigen is unknown. Per germline, CDR1 LGHDT and CDR2 YNNKEL (reference sequence). V was cut by 3 bases and J by 13 bases, with 12 bases left in between. CDR3 length equals 11 residues. The data are from a study of blood T cells in healthy people across ages. Peripheral blood was drawn, approximately 10 milliliters per donor. General study findings and limits: Because sorting was not performed, PBMCs prevented conclusive naive versus antigen-experienced comparison.

The use of a sample-barcoded 5' primer and a J-beta primer mix characterized a second PCR of about 6 to 11 cycles. Every cDNA molecule carried a tag from a template-switch adaptor bearing 12 random nucleotides. Per-sample output comprised a minimum of 2.5 million paired-end reads containing CDR3. Each CDR3 protein gets one entry after TCRdb re-called the 5' RACE reads with MiXCR. The table lists 800,000 to 1,000,000 distinct CDR3 sequences, roughly 43% of them singletons. Sequencing input: blood. The V call is TRBV3-1, the J call TRBJ2-5; D unresolved. The origin of this receptor is a man younger than 45 in good health. The DNA of the CDR3 is TGTGCCAGCAGCCAGGGTTCAGTGGCGTACTTC. Encoded protein: CASSQGSVAYF.